The entry that follows covers one T cell receptor (beta chain) sequence. The sample comes from a study of blood T cell repertoires in COVID-19. Study information: PBMCs, B-cell-depleted T cells, or T cells were the source of the cDNA or gDNA that made up the material.

Germline loops: CDR1 LGHDT, CDR2 YNNKEL (reference sequence). V lost 0 bases and J lost 1; bases outside the gene matches: 3. The CDR3 consists of 17 residues. Under the authors' procedure: Reference gene primer amplification yielded estimated nucleated cell counts. Sequenced by immunoSEQ multiplex PCR; TCRdb stores in-frame clones only, minus some. V and J calls and clone size are given by that table; D and trimming were obtained from the DNA. The table has roughly 100,000 clones, 75% to 85% seen once; the top ten hold about 10%. This sequence joins TRBV3-1 (or the pseudogene TRBV3-2) and TRBJ2-5, with 12 bases lining up with TRBD2. This receptor was identified in a woman older than 75 with acute or convalescent COVID-19. The sequenced sample was peripheral blood. In nucleotides, the CDR3 is TGTGCCAGCAGCCAAGATAGGGGACTAGCGGGCCAAGAGACCCAGTACTTC. Protein product: CASSQDRGLAGQETQYF.